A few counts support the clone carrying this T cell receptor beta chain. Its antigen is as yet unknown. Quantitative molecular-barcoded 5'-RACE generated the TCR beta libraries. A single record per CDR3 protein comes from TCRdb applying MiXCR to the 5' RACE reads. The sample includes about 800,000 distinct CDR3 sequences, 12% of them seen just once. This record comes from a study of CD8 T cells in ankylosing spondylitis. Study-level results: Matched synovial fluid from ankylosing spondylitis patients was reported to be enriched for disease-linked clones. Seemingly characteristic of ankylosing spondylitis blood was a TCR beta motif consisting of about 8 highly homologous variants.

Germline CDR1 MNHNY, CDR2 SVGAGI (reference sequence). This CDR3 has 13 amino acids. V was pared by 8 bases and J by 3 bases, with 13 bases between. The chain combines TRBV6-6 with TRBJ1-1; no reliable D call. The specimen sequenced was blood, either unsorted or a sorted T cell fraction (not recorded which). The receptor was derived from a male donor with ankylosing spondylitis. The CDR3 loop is CASRLTGDTEAFF. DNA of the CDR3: TGTGCCAGCCGGCTCACGGGAGACACTGAAGCTTTCTTT.